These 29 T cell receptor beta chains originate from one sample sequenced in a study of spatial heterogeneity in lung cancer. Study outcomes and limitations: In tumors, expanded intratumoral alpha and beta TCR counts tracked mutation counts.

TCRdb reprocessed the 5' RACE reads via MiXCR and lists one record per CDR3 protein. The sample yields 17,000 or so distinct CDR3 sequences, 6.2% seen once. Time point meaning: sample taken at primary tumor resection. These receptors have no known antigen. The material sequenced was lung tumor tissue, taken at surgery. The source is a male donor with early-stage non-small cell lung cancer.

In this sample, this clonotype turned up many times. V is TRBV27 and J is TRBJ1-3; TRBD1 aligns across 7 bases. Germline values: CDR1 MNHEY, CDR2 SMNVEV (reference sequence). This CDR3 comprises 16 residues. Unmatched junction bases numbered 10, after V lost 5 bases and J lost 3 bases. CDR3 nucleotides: TGTGCCAGCAGTAGCAAGACAGGGCTGAGTGGAAACACCATATATTTT. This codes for CASSSKTGLSGNTIYF.

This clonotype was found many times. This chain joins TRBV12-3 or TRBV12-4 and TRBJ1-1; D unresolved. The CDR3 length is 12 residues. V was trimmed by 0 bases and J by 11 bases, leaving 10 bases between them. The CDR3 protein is CASSLASSRAFF. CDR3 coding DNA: TGTGCCAGCAGTTTAGCGTCCTCCAGGGCTTTCTTT.

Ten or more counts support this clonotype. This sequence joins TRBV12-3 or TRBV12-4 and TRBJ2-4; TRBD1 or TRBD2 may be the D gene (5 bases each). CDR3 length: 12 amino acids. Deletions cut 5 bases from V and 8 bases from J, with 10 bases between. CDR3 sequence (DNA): TGTGCCAGCAGTGACCGGGGCCACATTCAGTACTTC. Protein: CASSDRGHIQYF.

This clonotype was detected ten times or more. CDR3 bases: TGTGCCAGCAGTCCCTCACAGGGGGACGAGCAGTACTTC. The encoded protein is CASSPSQGDEQYF. The rearrangement uses TRBV28 and TRBJ2-7; 8 bases are a match to TRBD1. With 5 bases clipped from V and 5 bases from J, the junction kept 5 bases outside the gene matches. The CDR3 consists of 13 residues. Germline assignment: CDR1 MDHEN and CDR2 SYDVKM.

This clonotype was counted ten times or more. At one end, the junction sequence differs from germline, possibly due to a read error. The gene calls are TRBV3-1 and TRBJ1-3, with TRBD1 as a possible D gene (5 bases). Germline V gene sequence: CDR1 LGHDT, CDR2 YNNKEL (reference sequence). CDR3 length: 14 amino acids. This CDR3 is CASSLGGDGDTIYF. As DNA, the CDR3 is TGTGCCAGCAGCCTCGGGGGGGATGGAGACACCATATATTTT.

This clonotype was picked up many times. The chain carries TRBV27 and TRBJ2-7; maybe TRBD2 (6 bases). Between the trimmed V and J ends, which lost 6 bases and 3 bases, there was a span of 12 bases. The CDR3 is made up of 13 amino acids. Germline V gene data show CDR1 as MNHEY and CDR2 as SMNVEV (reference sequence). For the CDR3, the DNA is TGTGCCAGCAGATCGGGACTCTTCTACGAGCAGTACTTC. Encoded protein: CASRSGLFYEQYF.

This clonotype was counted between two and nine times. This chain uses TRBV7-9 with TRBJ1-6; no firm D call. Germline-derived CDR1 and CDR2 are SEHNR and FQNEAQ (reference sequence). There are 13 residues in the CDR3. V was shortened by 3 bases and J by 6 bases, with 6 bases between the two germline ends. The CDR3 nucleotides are TGTGCCAGCAGCTTTATGAGTAATTCACCCCTCCACTTT. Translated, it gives CASSFMSNSPLHF.

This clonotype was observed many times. The CDR3, as DNA: TGTGCCAGCAGCGGACTAGCGGGGAACACCGGGGAGCTGTTTTTT. Amino acids: CASSGLAGNTGELFF. The rearrangement joins TRBV11-2 to TRBJ2-2, with TRBD2 matching 11 bases. With 5 bases clipped from V and 1 base from J, the junction kept 0 bases outside the gene matches. From germline, CDR1 is SGHAT and CDR2 FQNNGV. The CDR3 consists of 15 residues.

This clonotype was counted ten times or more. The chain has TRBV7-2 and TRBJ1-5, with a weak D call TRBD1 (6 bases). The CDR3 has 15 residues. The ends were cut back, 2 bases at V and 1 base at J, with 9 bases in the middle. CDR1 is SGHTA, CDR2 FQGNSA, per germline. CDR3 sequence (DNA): TGTGCCAGCAGCTTATCCAGGGGAAGCAATCAGCCCCAGCATTTT. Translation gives CASSLSRGSNQPQHF.

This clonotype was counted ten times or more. CDR3 amino acids: CASSLGSVTEAFF. CDR3 coding DNA: TGTGCCAGCAGCCTGGGTAGTGTCACTGAAGCTTTCTTT. The chain combines TRBV6-1 with TRBJ1-1, with D unclear. From germline, CDR1 is MNHNS and CDR2 SASEGT. With 6 bases removed from V and 4 bases from J, the gap between germline ends came to 12 bases. The CDR3 loop spans 13 amino acids.

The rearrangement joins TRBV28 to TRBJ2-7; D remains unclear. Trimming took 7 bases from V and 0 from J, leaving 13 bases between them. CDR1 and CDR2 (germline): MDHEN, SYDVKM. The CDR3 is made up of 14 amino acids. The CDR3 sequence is CASTLGPSSYEQYF. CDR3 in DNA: TGTGCCAGCACCCTTGGGCCCTCCTCCTACGAGCAGTACTTC.

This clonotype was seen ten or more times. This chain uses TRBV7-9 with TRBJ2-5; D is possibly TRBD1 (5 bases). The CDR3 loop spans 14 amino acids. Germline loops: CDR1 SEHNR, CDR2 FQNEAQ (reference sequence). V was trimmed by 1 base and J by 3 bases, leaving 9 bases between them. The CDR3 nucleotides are TGTGCCAGCAGCTTAGGGGCAGGGAAAGAGACCCAGTACTTC. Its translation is CASSLGAGKETQYF.

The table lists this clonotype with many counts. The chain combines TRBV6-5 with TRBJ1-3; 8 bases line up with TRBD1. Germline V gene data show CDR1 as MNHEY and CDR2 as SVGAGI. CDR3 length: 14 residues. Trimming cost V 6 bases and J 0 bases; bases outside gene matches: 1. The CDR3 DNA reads TGTGCCAGCAGAGACAGGGGCTCTGGAAACACCATATATTTT. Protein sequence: CASRDRGSGNTIYF.

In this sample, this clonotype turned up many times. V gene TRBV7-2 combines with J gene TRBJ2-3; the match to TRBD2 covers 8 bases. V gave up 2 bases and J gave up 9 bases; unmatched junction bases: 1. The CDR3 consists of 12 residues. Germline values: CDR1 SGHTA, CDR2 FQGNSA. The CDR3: CASSLQRGTQYF. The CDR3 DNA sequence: TGTGCCAGCAGCTTACAGCGGGGGACGCAGTATTTT.

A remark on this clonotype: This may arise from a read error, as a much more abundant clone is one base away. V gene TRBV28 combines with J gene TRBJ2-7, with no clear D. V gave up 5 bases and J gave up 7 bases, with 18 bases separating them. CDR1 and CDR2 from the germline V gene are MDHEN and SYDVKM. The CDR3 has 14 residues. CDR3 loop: CASSDPGRPGEQYF. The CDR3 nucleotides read TGTGCCAGCAGTGATCCGGGCCGTCCAGGAGAGCAGTACTTC.

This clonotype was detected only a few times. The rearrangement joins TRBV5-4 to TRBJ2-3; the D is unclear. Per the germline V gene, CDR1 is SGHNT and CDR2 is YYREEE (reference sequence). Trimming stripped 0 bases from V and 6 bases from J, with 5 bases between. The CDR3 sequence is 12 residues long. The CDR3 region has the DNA TGTGCCAGCAGCTTGGAGGCCGATACGCAGTATTTT. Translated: CASSLEADTQYF.

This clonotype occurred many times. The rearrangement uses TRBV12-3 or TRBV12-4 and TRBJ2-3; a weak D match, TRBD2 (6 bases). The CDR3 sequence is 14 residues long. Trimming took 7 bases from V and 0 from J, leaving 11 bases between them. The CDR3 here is CASILAGSTDTQYF. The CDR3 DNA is TGTGCCAGCATCTTGGCGGGGAGCACAGATACGCAGTATTTT.

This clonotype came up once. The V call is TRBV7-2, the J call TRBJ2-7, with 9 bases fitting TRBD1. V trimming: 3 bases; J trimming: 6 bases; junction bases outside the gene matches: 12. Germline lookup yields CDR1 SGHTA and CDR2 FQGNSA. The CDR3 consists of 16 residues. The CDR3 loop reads CASSFQPSGTGTEQYF. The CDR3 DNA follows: TGTGCCAGCAGCTTCCAGCCTTCCGGGACAGGGACCGAGCAGTACTTC.

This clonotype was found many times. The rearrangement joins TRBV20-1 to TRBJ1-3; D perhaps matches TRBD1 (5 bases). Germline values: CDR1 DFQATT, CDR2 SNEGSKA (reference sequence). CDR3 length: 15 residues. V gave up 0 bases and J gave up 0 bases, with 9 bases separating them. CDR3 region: CSAREQGHSGNTIYF. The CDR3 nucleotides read TGCAGTGCTAGAGAGCAGGGCCACTCTGGAAACACCATATATTTT.

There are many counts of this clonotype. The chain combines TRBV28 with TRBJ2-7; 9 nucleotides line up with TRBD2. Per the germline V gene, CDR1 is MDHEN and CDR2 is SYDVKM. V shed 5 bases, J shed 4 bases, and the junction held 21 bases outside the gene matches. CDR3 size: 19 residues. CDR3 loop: CASSLPEKRTGTSIYEQYF. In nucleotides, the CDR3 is TGTGCCAGCAGTCTTCCCGAAAAACGGACGGGGACTAGCATTTACGAGCAGTACTTC.

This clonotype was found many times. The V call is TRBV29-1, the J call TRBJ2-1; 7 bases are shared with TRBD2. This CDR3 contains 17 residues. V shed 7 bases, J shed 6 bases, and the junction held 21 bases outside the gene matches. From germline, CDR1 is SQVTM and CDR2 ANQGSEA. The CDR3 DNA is TGCAGCGCTACGCCAATGGGGAGGGGTGAAAGTTTCAATGAGCAGTTCTTC. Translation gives CSATPMGRGESFNEQFF.

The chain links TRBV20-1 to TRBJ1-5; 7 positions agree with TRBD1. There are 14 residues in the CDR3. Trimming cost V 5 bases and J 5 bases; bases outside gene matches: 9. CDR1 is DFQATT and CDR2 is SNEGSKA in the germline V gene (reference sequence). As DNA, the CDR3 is TGCAGTGCTGCGGACAGGCGGCCGGATCAGCCCCAGCATTTT. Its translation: CSAADRRPDQPQHF.

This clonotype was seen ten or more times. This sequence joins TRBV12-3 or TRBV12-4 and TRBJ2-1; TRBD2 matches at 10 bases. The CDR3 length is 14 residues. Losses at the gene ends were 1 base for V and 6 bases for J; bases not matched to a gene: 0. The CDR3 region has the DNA TGTGCCAGCAGTTTAGGGACTAGCGGCAATGAGCAGTTCTTC. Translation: CASSLGTSGNEQFF.

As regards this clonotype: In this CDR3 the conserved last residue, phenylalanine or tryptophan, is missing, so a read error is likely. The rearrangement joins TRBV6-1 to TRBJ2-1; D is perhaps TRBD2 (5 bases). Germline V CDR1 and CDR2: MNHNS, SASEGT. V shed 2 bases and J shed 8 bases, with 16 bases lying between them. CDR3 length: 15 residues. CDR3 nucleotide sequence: TGTGCCAGCAGTGAAATAGCGTTGAGGGCAGATGAGCAGTTCCTC. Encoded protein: CASSEIALRADEQFL.

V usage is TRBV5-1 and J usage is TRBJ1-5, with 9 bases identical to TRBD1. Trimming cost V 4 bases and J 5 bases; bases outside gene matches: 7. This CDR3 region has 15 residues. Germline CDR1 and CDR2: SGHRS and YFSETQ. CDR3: CASSPRTGADQPQHF. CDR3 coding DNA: TGCGCCAGCAGCCCCCGGACAGGGGCGGATCAGCCCCAGCATTTT.

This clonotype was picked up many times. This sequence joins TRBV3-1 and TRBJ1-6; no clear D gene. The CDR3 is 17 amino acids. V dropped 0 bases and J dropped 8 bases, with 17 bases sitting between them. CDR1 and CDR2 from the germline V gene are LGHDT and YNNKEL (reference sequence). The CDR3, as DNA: TGTGCCAGCAGCCAAGATTGGCGGGGTCGGCCTTATTCACCCCTCCACTTT. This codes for CASSQDWRGRPYSPLHF.

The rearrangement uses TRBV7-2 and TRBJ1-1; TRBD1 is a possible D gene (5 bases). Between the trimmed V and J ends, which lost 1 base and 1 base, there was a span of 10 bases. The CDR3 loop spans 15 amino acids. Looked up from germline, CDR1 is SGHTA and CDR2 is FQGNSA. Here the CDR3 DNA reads TGTGCCAGCAGCTTAGGGGGGACGGCGAACACTGAAGCTTTCTTT. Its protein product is CASSLGGTANTEAFF. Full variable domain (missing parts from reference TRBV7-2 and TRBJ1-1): GAGVSQSPSNKVTEKGKDVELRCDPISGHTALYWYRQSLGQGLEFLIYFQGNSAPDKSGLPSDRFSAERTGGSVSTLTIQRTQQEDSAVYLCASSLGGTANTEAFFGQGTRLTVV.

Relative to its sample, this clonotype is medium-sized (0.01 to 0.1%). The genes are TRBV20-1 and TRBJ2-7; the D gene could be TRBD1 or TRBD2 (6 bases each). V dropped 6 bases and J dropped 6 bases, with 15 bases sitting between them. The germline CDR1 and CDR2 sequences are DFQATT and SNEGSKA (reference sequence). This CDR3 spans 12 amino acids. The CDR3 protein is CSAHREDGEQYF. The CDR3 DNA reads TGCAGTGCCCACAGGGAGGATGGCGAGCAGTACTTC.

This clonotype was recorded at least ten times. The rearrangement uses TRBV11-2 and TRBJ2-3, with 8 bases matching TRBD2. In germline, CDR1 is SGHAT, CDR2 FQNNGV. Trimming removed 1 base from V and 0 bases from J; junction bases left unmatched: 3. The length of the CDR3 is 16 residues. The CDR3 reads CASSLGAGGSTDTQYF. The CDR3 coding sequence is TGTGCCAGCAGCTTAGGTGCGGGGGGAAGCACAGATACGCAGTATTTT.